This record looks at one T cell receptor (beta chain) sequence and its context. Antigen: not known. This sample was included in a study of cytomegalovirus exposure and HLA in healthy donors. Study-wide results and caveats: In an earlier analysis, productive rearrangement rates for most beta V segments clustered near 87% or 30%. Later analysis placed DRB1 highest and HLA-C lowest in TCR association rates, which differed by HLA locus. With further analysis later on, most CMV-associated TCR beta chains appeared HLA-restricted.

At collection, donors were nominally healthy, but unrecorded immune exposures were probable. The PCR employed 60 Vbeta primers together with 13 Jbeta primers. Sequencing was performed with immunoSEQ multiplex PCR; in TCRdb, only in-frame clones are kept and a portion is missing. The table includes 150,000 or so clones, almost 85% detected once. The germline gives CDR1 MNHEY, CDR2 SMNVEV (reference sequence). The length of the CDR3 is 16 residues. V lost 5 bases and J lost 3, with 19 bases in between. The sequence was collected from a man aged 25-45 years in good health and CMV-seropositive. Sequenced material: PBMCs. The chain combines TRBV27 with TRBJ1-1; TRBD1 might be the D (6 bases). The CDR3 coding sequence is TGTGCCAGCAGTCGAAGAACAGGGCCCCTTTACACTGAAGCTTTCTTT. Translating gives CASSRRTGPLYTEAFF.